Each of the 11 T cell receptor beta chains below was sequenced from the same sample in a study of graft-versus-host responses after intestinal transplantation. TCRdb's copy holds only in-frame clones and misses some; the assay was immunoSEQ multiplex PCR. Of 10,000 to 15,000 clones in the sample, approximately 84% were seen once. The sample here was PBMCs, taken roughly 310 days after intestinal transplant. Source of these receptors: a human patient who received an intestinal transplant, so some T cells may come from the graft donor.

CDR3 protein: CSVEGLAFNEQFF. CDR3 sequence (DNA): TGCAGCGTCGAGGGACTAGCTTTCAATGAGCAGTTCTTC. V usage is TRBV29-1 and J usage is TRBJ2-1; 9 positions agree with TRBD2. The CDR3 loop spans 13 amino acids. From germline, CDR1 is SQVTM and CDR2 ANQGSEA. J was trimmed by 6 bases and V by 6 bases; bases with no gene match: 6.

The CDR3 coding sequence is TGTGCCAGCAGCCCCCGGGTAGCGGGAGGGCCGATTGAGCAGTTCTTC. Translated: CASSPRVAGGPIEQFF. The chain combines TRBV9 with TRBJ2-1, with TRBD2 identical over 11 bases. Germline V lookup: CDR1 SGDLS, CDR2 YYNGEE. The CDR3 is 16 residues long. J was trimmed by 9 bases and V by 4 bases; bases with no gene match: 12.

V and J are TRBV2 and TRBJ1-3; D gene ambiguous. From germline, CDR1 is SNHLY and CDR2 FYNNEI. The CDR3 runs to 15 residues. Deletions cut 0 bases from V and 10 bases from J, with 16 bases between. CDR3 DNA: TGTGCCAGCAGTGAAGCACCGTCCGGATTTTTAACCATATATTTT. Its protein product is CASSEAPSGFLTIYF.

The chain combines TRBV28 with TRBJ1-5, with 9 bases lining up with TRBD1. Trimming at V came to 6 bases and at J to 9 bases, leaving 9 bases not matched to a gene. Germline CDR1 is MDHEN and CDR2 is SYDVKM. The CDR3 is 14 residues long. The CDR3 DNA reads TGTGCCAGCAGCCGGACAGGGGATCAGCCGCCCCAGCATTTT. Translated: CASSRTGDQPPQHF. Using reference TRBV28 and TRBJ1-5 for the parts outside the CDR3, the full variable domain is DVKVTQSSRYLVKRTGEKVFLECVQDMDHENMFWYRQDPGLGLRLIYFSYDVKMKEKGDIPEGYSVSREKKERFSLILESASTNQTSMYLCASSRTGDQPPQHFGDGTRLSIL.

V gene TRBV28 combines with J gene TRBJ2-7; no definite D call. This CDR3 contains 12 residues. The V gene's germline CDR1 is MDHEN and CDR2 SYDVKM. The ends were cut back, 3 bases at V and 5 bases at J, with 8 bases in the middle. The CDR3 bases are TGTGCCAGCAGTTTCCGTTTAAACGAGCAGTACTTC. Its translation: CASSFRLNEQYF.

The V call is TRBV2, the J call TRBJ2-1; the match to TRBD2 covers 11 bases. The germline V gene encodes CDR1 SNHLY and CDR2 FYNNEI. CDR3 length equals 16 residues. J was trimmed by 9 bases and V by 8 bases; bases with no gene match: 15. The CDR3 DNA follows: TGTGCCAGCTTCCAATGGGAGACTAGCGGGAAGGGTGAGCAGTTCTTC. This gives the protein CASFQWETSGKGEQFF.

In DNA, the CDR3 is TGTGCCAGCAGCCCAGGTGATAACCTCTACGAGCAGTACTTC. Encoded protein: CASSPGDNLYEQYF. V usage is TRBV9 and J usage is TRBJ2-7; no definite D call. The CDR3 is 14 amino acids. Germline-derived CDR1 and CDR2 are SGDLS and YYNGEE. V was clipped by 4 bases and J by 3 bases, with 14 bases between them.

The chain uses TRBV10-3 and TRBJ2-2, with D hard to call. V lost 10 bases to trimming and J lost 3 bases, with 15 bases between them. Looked up from germline, CDR1 is ENHRY and CDR2 is SYGVKD. The length of the CDR3 is 14 residues. In nucleotides, the CDR3 is TGTGCCAGCCTTAGTGGTTTGGACACCGGGGAGCTGTTTTTT. As protein: CASLSGLDTGELFF.

This chain uses TRBV28 with TRBJ2-1, with 12 bases lining up with TRBD2. This CDR3 is built from 19 residues. Germline V gene data show CDR1 as MDHEN and CDR2 as SYDVKM. The J segment lost 4 bases and the V segment lost 3 bases, leaving 13 bases of the junction unmatched. The CDR3: CASSFLWTSGAKVYNEQFF. The CDR3 DNA is TGTGCCAGCAGTTTCCTATGGACTAGCGGGGCGAAGGTTTACAATGAGCAGTTCTTC.

The chain employs TRBV7-2 and TRBJ2-7; 8 nucleotides line up with TRBD2. The CDR3 is 16 residues long. CDR1 is SGHTA and CDR2 is FQGNSA in the germline V gene. Trimming cost V 1 base and J 3 bases; bases outside gene matches: 8. The CDR3 sequence is CASSLVGGALHYEQYF. For the CDR3, the DNA is TGTGCCAGCAGCTTAGTCGGGGGGGCTTTACACTACGAGCAGTACTTC.

The chain recombines TRBV7-3 with TRBJ2-5; TRBD2 matches at 7 bases. Germline V gene lookup returns CDR1 SGHTA and CDR2 FQGTGA. The trim removed 2 bases at V and 7 bases at J, leaving 4 bases unmatched. CDR3 length equals 13 residues. CDR3 in amino acids: CASSLEASGTQYF. The CDR3 nucleotides are TGTGCCAGCAGCTTAGAGGCTAGCGGGACCCAGTACTTC. The full variable domain, in which reference TRBV7-3 and TRBJ2-5 provide the parts outside the CDR3, is GAGVSQTPSNKVTEKGKYVELRCDPISGHTALYWYRQSLGQGPEFLIYFQGTGAADDSGLPNDRFFAVRPEGSVSTLKIQRTERGDSAVYLCASSLEASGTQYFGPGTRLLVL.